This T cell receptor (beta chain) was captured by sequencing in a study of T cells expressing NK-cell markers. About the study: HCMV seropositivity marked most of the eight sequenced donors; one was seronegative.

CDR3 size: 19 residues. Germline-derived CDR1 and CDR2 are SGHVS and FNYEAQ. TCR beta cDNA was generated via 5'RACE template switching incorporating UMIs. After re-calling the 5' RACE reads, TCRdb lists one entry per CDR3 protein, DNA absent. The sample table includes fewer than 550,000 distinct CDR3 sequences. The material sequenced was blood T cells: a sorted CD56 or NKG2C T cell subset, CD4+ or CD8+ T cells, or bulk PBMC T cells (not recorded which). This chain joins TRBV7-6 and TRBJ2-1; the TCRdb D gene call, TRBD1, has no DNA to confirm it. This TCR was recovered from a woman aged 45-60 years in good health. CDR3: CASSLVVGGSRVAYNEQFF.